This entry features one TCR beta chain sequence. Its antigen is not known. This sample was included in a study of T cells in localized non-small cell lung cancer. Study-wide findings and caveats: Adjacent lung exhibited a median of about 57 among the 100 most abundant tumor clones. Prolonged overall survival went with higher T cell density in the blood. There was higher T cell clonality in uninvolved adjacent lung than in tumor, and it was highest there. Heterogeneity remains possible, as sequencing covered one tumor region only.

V was pared by 6 bases and J by 8 bases, with 11 bases between. The CDR3 contains 12 residues. Germline assignment: CDR1 SNHLY and CDR2 FYNNEI. The repertoire was sequenced with immunoSEQ multiplex PCR; TCRdb's copy has only in-frame clones and lacks some. Among tens of thousands of clones listed, roughly nine tenths were seen once. This TCR was sampled from a woman aged 35-70 years with stage I lung adenocarcinoma. This sample comprised peripheral blood, obtained before any cancer treatment. This chain links TRBV2 with TRBJ1-3; no reliable D call. CDR3 nucleotide sequence: TGTGCCAGCAGCCCCAGTGTCGACACCATATATTTT. It specifies CASSPSVDTIYF.